The next 32 T cell receptor beta chains were all read from a single sample in a study of T cell changes during pregnancy in multiple sclerosis. Sequencing used immunoSEQ multiplex PCR; TCRdb keeps in-frame clones, though not all of them. This sample yields tens of thousands of clones, of which around 92% are seen a single time; 0.65% to 0.85% belongs to the top ten. Sequencing was performed on CD4+ T cells from peripheral blood mononuclear cells, taken in the third trimester of pregnancy. These receptors all stem from a female donor with multiple sclerosis, enrolled in a pregnancy study.

The V call is TRBV18, the J call TRBJ2-7; TRBD1 agrees at 9 bases. This CDR3 is built from 16 residues. Germline CDR1 reads KGHSH; CDR2 reads LQKENI. V dropped 3 bases and J dropped 0; count of bases not matched to a gene: 6. The CDR3 nucleotides read TGTGCCAGCTCACCGCCCGGGACAGGGATCTCCTACGAGCAGTACTTC. Translation gives CASSPPGTGISYEQYF.

The chain joins TRBV19 to TRBJ1-1; 8 bases are a match to TRBD1. The CDR3 spans 15 residues. The germline gives CDR1 LNHDA, CDR2 SQIVND (reference sequence). Trimming removed 5 bases from V and 4 bases from J; junction bases left unmatched: 9. CDR3 protein: CASSPRTGFGTEAFF. The CDR3 DNA is TGTGCCAGTAGTCCGAGGACAGGGTTTGGCACTGAAGCTTTCTTT.

The chain has TRBV19 and TRBJ1-6, with 11 bases fitting TRBD1. CDR1 is LNHDA and CDR2 is SQIVND in the germline V gene (reference sequence). The CDR3 consists of 16 residues. The trim removed 5 bases at V and 5 bases at J, leaving 5 bases unmatched. The CDR3 is CASSSGQGANNSPLHF. The CDR3 DNA sequence: TGTGCCAGTAGTTCCGGACAGGGGGCGAATAATTCACCCCTCCACTTT.

Only one count was recorded for this clone. The chain is built from TRBV9 and TRBJ2-2, with D unclear. The length of the CDR3 is 15 residues. Germline V gene sequence: CDR1 SGDLS, CDR2 YYNGEE. Trimming removed 1 base at V and 2 bases at J, with 9 bases between. DNA of the CDR3: TGTGCCAGCAGCGTATATAACAGAAACACCGGGGAGCTGTTTTTT. Its translation: CASSVYNRNTGELFF.

V and J are TRBV16 and TRBJ2-5; TRBD1 matches 11 bases. Looked up from germline, CDR1 is KGHSY and CDR2 is FQNENV. The V and J ends lost 8 bases and 3 bases, in that order; junction bases with no gene match: 2. The CDR3 totals 13 residues. CDR3 amino acids: CASGQGAKETQYF. The CDR3 coding sequence is TGTGCCAGCGGACAGGGGGCAAAAGAGACCCAGTACTTC.

The chain combines TRBV30 with TRBJ1-5; 8 bases line up with TRBD1. The CDR3 runs to 19 residues. Germline loops: CDR1 GTSNPN, CDR2 SVGIG (reference sequence). V was pared by 0 bases and J by 2 bases, with 15 bases of the junction left unmatched. The CDR3 loop is CAWSVIAGGPPGGNQPQHF. The CDR3 DNA is TGTGCCTGGAGTGTTATCGCAGGGGGCCCTCCCGGGGGCAATCAGCCCCAGCATTTT.

J is TRBJ2-2 and V is TRBV10-1; a weak D match, TRBD1 (6 bases). The germline V gene encodes CDR1 WNHNN and CDR2 SYGVQD (reference sequence). V lost 3 bases and J 5 bases, leaving 10 bases between the germline ends. The CDR3 has 14 residues. In nucleotides, the CDR3 is TGCGCCAGCAGTGATGGACAGTGGACCGGGGAGCTGTTTTTT. Translation: CASSDGQWTGELFF.

The J gene is TRBJ1-2, the V gene TRBV6-1; unclear D gene. CDR1 MNHNS and CDR2 SASEGT come from the germline V gene. V lost 5 bases, J lost 7 bases, and 14 bases lay in between. The CDR3 length is 13 residues. This CDR3 is CASSITSEGGYTF. CDR3 nucleotide sequence: TGTGCCAGCAGTATTACATCGGAGGGTGGCTACACCTTC.

This chain connects TRBV6-1 to TRBJ2-7; 9 bases line up with TRBD1. Germline lookup yields CDR1 MNHNS and CDR2 SASEGT. CDR3 length equals 14 residues. Germline trimming cut 6 bases from V and 7 bases from J; bases unmatched to any gene: 10. CDR3 nucleotide sequence: TGTGCCAGCAGCCGGGACAGGGATATAGGAGAGCAGTACTTC. It translates to CASSRDRDIGEQYF.

This clone was seen just once. This chain links TRBV9 with TRBJ1-2, with D possibly matching TRBD1 (5 bases). V was pared by 1 base and J by 7 bases, with 11 bases between. The CDR3 is 13 residues long. Germline assignment: CDR1 SGDLS and CDR2 YYNGEE. DNA for the CDR3: TGTGCCAGCAGCGTATCCAGGGTTGGTGGCTACACCTTC. Protein: CASSVSRVGGYTF.

This clone was seen just once. This chain joins TRBV2 and TRBJ2-3; 13 bases map to TRBD2. CDR3 size: 19 residues. Germline V gives CDR1 SNHLY, CDR2 FYNNEI. The V gene end was trimmed by 6 bases and the J gene end by 2 bases; junction bases not matched to a gene: 14. The CDR3 DNA is TGTGCCAGCAGATCGGGACTAGCGGGGAGTGGGGGTCTCACAGATACGCAGTATTTT. Its translation is CASRSGLAGSGGLTDTQYF.

V is TRBV6-5 and J is TRBJ1-1, with a weak D call TRBD1 (6 bases). Trimming stripped 9 bases from V and 5 bases from J, with 19 bases between. Looked up from germline, CDR1 is MNHEY and CDR2 is SVGAGI. This CDR3 has 14 amino acids. The CDR3: CASMGSLTGTEAFF. The CDR3 DNA reads as TGTGCCAGTATGGGGTCCCTAACAGGGACTGAAGCTTTCTTT.

The V and J genes are TRBV7-6 and TRBJ2-5; D may be TRBD1 (5 bases). CDR3 length: 10 residues. V shed 8 bases and J shed 4 bases, with 5 bases lying between them. Germline loops: CDR1 SGHVS, CDR2 FNYEAQ. Here the CDR3 reads CASQGETQYF. Here the CDR3 DNA reads TGTGCCAGCCAGGGAGAGACCCAGTACTTC.

The V and J genes are TRBV25-1 and TRBJ1-3, with no clear D. From germline, CDR1 is MGHDK and CDR2 SYGVNS. The V end lost 3 bases, the J end lost 3 bases, and 12 bases lay between the germline ends. The CDR3 totals 15 residues. The CDR3 here is CASSESGRNGNTIYF. As DNA, the CDR3 is TGTGCCAGCAGTGAGTCGGGGAGAAATGGAAACACCATATATTTT. Full variable domain (missing parts from reference TRBV25-1 and TRBJ1-3): EADIYQTPRYLVIGTGKKITLECSQTMGHDKMYWYQQDPGMELHLIHYSYGVNSTEKGDLSSESTVSRIRTEHFPLTLESARPSHTSQYLCASSESGRNGNTIYFGEGSWLTVV.

In its sample, this clone ranks as medium-sized. The rearrangement uses TRBV6-1 and TRBJ1-1; the D gene is possibly TRBD1 (5 bases). The ends were cut back, 7 bases at V and 1 base at J, with 10 bases in the middle. This CDR3 has 13 residues. Germline CDR1 and CDR2: MNHNS and SASEGT. The CDR3 spells CASTYGGNTEAFF. Written as DNA, the CDR3 is TGTGCCAGCACCTACGGGGGGAACACTGAAGCTTTCTTT.

The V call is TRBV9, the J call TRBJ1-1; no reliable D call. This CDR3 spans 13 amino acids. Germline loops: CDR1 SGDLS, CDR2 YYNGEE. Deletions cut 3 bases from V and 6 bases from J, with 12 bases between. This CDR3 is CASSALPGSEAFF. Written as DNA, the CDR3 is TGTGCCAGCAGCGCCTTGCCCGGTTCTGAAGCTTTCTTT. Full variable domain (outside the CDR3, taken from reference TRBV9 and TRBJ1-1): DSGVTQTPKHLITATGQRVTLRCSPRSGDLSVYWYQQSLDQGLQFLIQYYNGEERAKGNILERFSAQQFPDLHSELNLSSLELGDSALYFCASSALPGSEAFFGQGTRLTVV.

The chain links TRBV11-2 to TRBJ2-5, with D possibly being TRBD2 (5 bases). Germline assignment: CDR1 SGHAT and CDR2 FQNNGV. Deletions cut 2 bases from V and 5 bases from J, with 9 bases between. CDR3 length: 13 residues. CDR3 nucleotide sequence: TGTGCCAGCAGCTTACGGGGTGTGGAGACCCAGTACTTC. This sequence encodes CASSLRGVETQYF.

The chain recombines TRBV6-5 with TRBJ2-1; 7 positions agree with TRBD1. This CDR3 is built from 14 residues. CDR1 MNHEY and CDR2 SVGAGI come from the germline V gene. The junction had 7 bases not matched to a gene; V was cut back by 5 bases and J by 6 bases. In DNA, the CDR3 is TGTGCCAGCAGTGGAATGACAGGGTCCAATGAGCAGTTCTTC. Encoded protein: CASSGMTGSNEQFF.

V and J are TRBV7-6 and TRBJ2-2; weak D call: TRBD2 (5 bases). There are 14 residues in the CDR3. CDR1 is SGHVS, CDR2 FNYEAQ, per germline. Trimming shortened V by 1 base and J by 5 bases, and 8 bases separated the two germline ends. CDR3 in DNA: TGTGCCAGCAGCTTAGTCCGGGGTACCGGGGAGCTGTTTTTT. This gives the protein CASSLVRGTGELFF.

The chain uses TRBV6-1 and TRBJ1-3, with TRBD1 matching over 9 bases. This CDR3 spans 15 amino acids. From germline, CDR1 is MNHNS and CDR2 SASEGT. V trimming: 0 bases; J trimming: 7 bases; junction bases outside the gene matches: 4. CDR3 DNA sequence: TGTGCCAGCAGTGAAGCCGGGACAGGGTTCAACACCATATATTTT. It encodes CASSEAGTGFNTIYF.

The chain couples TRBV6-5 to TRBJ1-6, with a possible D match to TRBD1 (5 bases). V was clipped by 8 bases and J by 5 bases, with 7 bases between them. The CDR3 sequence is 12 residues long. Germline V lookup: CDR1 MNHEY, CDR2 SVGAGI. CDR3 residues: CASQGNNSPLHF. CDR3 coding DNA: TGTGCCAGCCAGGGAAATAATTCACCCCTCCACTTT.

This clone has a handful of counts. The V and J genes are TRBV7-6 and TRBJ1-4; a possible D gene is TRBD1 (6 bases). This CDR3 contains 12 residues. CDR1 is SGHVS, CDR2 FNYEAQ, per germline. Trimming removed 2 bases from V and 10 bases from J, with 8 bases in between. The CDR3 nucleotides read TGTGCCAGCAGCTTATTAGGGGGAAAACTGTTTTTT. This sequence encodes CASSLLGGKLFF.

This chain links TRBV19 with TRBJ1-5; weak D call: TRBD1 (6 bases). The CDR3 totals 14 residues. V lost 10 bases, J lost 5 bases, and 18 bases lay in between. CDR1 LNHDA and CDR2 SQIVND come from the germline V gene (reference sequence). The CDR3 loop is CATASGQYYQPQHF. DNA for the CDR3: TGTGCCACGGCCTCGGGACAATATTATCAGCCCCAGCATTTT.

Here the CDR3 DNA reads TGTGCCAGCAGCTTAGACAGAGCCCTCTCCTACGAGCAGTACTTC. Residues: CASSLDRALSYEQYF. The chain has TRBV7-9 and TRBJ2-7; D gene uncertain. Germline V gene lookup returns CDR1 SEHNR and CDR2 FQNEAQ (reference sequence). This CDR3 region has 15 residues. V lost 1 base to trimming and J lost 0 bases, with 10 bases between them.

V usage is TRBV9 and J usage is TRBJ2-7; D may be TRBD1 (6 bases). Deletions cut 0 bases from V and 4 bases from J, with 14 bases between. CDR1 is SGDLS, CDR2 YYNGEE, per germline. The CDR3 is 15 amino acids. The CDR3 loop reads CASSVGKGQVYEQYF. The CDR3 DNA reads as TGTGCCAGCAGCGTAGGCAAGGGACAAGTTTACGAGCAGTACTTC.

The chain employs TRBV9 and TRBJ2-5; D may be TRBD1 (6 bases). This CDR3 contains 12 residues. V lost 1 base, J lost 9 bases, and 10 bases lay in between. Germline V gene sequence: CDR1 SGDLS, CDR2 YYNGEE. As DNA, the CDR3 is TGTGCCAGCAGCGTACCATGGGGGCCCCAGTACTTC. Translation: CASSVPWGPQYF.

The V call is TRBV9, the J call TRBJ1-2, with a possible D match to TRBD1 (5 bases). Per the germline V gene, CDR1 is SGDLS and CDR2 is YYNGEE. The CDR3 length is 14 residues. V lost 0 bases and J 2 bases, leaving 8 bases between the germline ends. The DNA of the CDR3 is TGTGCCAGCAGCGTAGGACAGCGAAACTATGGCTACACCTTC. Protein sequence: CASSVGQRNYGYTF.

The chain carries TRBV18 and TRBJ1-4; 7 nucleotides line up with TRBD1. The ends lost 3 bases at V and 8 bases at J; junction bases unmatched: 3. Per the germline V gene, CDR1 is KGHSH and CDR2 is LQKENI. CDR3 length equals 13 residues. For the CDR3, the DNA is TGTGCCAGCTCACCCGGGACAGAAGAAAAACTGTTTTTT. Encoded protein: CASSPGTEEKLFF.

Only a few counts were recorded for this clone. The chain links TRBV29-1 to TRBJ1-2, with 8 positions matching TRBD1. Per germline, CDR1 SQVTM and CDR2 ANQGSEA. With 7 bases clipped from V and 4 bases from J, the junction kept 5 bases outside the gene matches. The CDR3 runs 12 residues. This chain's CDR3 is CSAGGQGYGYTF. The CDR3 DNA is TGCAGCGCTGGAGGACAGGGCTATGGCTACACCTTC.

The chain employs TRBV5-6 and TRBJ2-3; 8 nucleotides agree with TRBD1. The germline gives CDR1 SGHDT, CDR2 YYEEEE. The junction had 12 bases not matched to a gene; V was cut back by 4 bases and J by 8 bases. This CDR3 has 15 amino acids. CDR3 sequence: CASSPAGGTGGTQYF. CDR3 DNA: TGTGCCAGCAGCCCCGCAGGTGGGACAGGAGGTACGCAGTATTTT.

J is TRBJ2-5 and V is TRBV10-3, with D hard to call. Germline CDR1 is ENHRY and CDR2 is SYGVKD. This CDR3 comprises 12 residues. V was cut by 5 bases and J by 0 bases, with 4 bases left in between. CDR3: CAISPYQETQYF. The CDR3 DNA sequence: TGTGCCATCAGTCCCTACCAAGAGACCCAGTACTTC.

The chain combines TRBV9 with TRBJ1-5; D may be TRBD1 (5 bases). CDR1 and CDR2 (germline): SGDLS, YYNGEE. There are 13 residues in the CDR3. Trimming took off 3 bases at V and 5 bases at J, with 9 bases between the two ends. The DNA of the CDR3 is TGTGCCAGCAGCGCCTGGGGGGATCAGCCCCAGCATTTT. This codes for CASSAWGDQPQHF. Based on the CDR3 plus reference TRBV9 and TRBJ1-5, the full variable domain is DSGVTQTPKHLITATGQRVTLRCSPRSGDLSVYWYQQSLDQGLQFLIQYYNGEERAKGNILERFSAQQFPDLHSELNLSSLELGDSALYFCASSAWGDQPQHFGDGTRLSIL.